Reported below is one T cell receptor (beta chain). Antigen unknown. The CDR3 is 15 amino acids. Per germline, CDR1 SGHTA and CDR2 FQGNSA. V lost 1 base and J lost 1, with 8 bases in between. Libraries were prepared by immunoSEQ multiplex PCR; TCRdb keeps only in-frame clonotypes and omits some of them. The sample shows under 100,000 clones, about 93% of them seen only once. These data originate in a study of PD-1 blockade in classical Hodgkin lymphoma. There was relapse after autologous stem cell transplantation in every patient, and there was variation in brentuximab vedotin exposure. Study-wide findings and caveats: The baseline diversity of complete responders showed similarity to that of newly diagnosed patients.

The sample in question was peripheral blood mononuclear cells (PBMCs), obtained before the second cycle of nivolumab. The genes are TRBV7-2 and TRBJ2-1; possibly TRBD1 for D (5 bases). This clonotype was sampled from a human donor with classical Hodgkin lymphoma. The CDR3 here is CASSLEGLSYNEQFF. The CDR3 bases are TGTGCCAGCAGCTTAGAGGGGTTGTCCTACAATGAGCAGTTCTTC.